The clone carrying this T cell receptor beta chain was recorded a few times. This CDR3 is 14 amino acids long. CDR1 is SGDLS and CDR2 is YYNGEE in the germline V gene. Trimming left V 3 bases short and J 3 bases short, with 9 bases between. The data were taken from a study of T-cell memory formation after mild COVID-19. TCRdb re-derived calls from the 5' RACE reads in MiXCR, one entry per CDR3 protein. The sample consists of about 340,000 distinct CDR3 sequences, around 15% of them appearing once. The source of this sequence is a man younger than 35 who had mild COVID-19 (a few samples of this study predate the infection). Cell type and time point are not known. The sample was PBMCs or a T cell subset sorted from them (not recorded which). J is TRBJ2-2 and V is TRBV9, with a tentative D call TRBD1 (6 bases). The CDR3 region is CASSAQGYTGELFF. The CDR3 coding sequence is TGTGCCAGCAGCGCACAGGGATACACCGGGGAGCTGTTTTTT.